This record covers a single T cell receptor beta chain. These data belong to a study of blood T cell repertoires in COVID-19. Study details: T cells, B-cell-depleted T cells, or PBMCs supplied cDNA or gDNA.

Enrollment of patients from Seattle took place during active infection, with longitudinal follow-up. This CDR3 has 15 amino acids. Germline values: CDR1 SGHTS, CDR2 YDEGEE. Germline trimming cut 4 bases from V and 0 bases from J; bases unmatched to any gene: 6. Original analysis: Reference gene primer amplification in the assay estimated nucleated cell counts. The data were produced by immunoSEQ multiplex PCR, yet TCRdb's version contains in-frame clones alone and is incomplete. The V and J calls and clone size come from that table; D and trimming were worked out from the DNA. This sample yields some 190,000 clones, of which roughly 80% are seen a single time; approximately 8.1% belongs to the top ten.

The sequenced sample consisted of peripheral blood. The chain couples TRBV5-8 to TRBJ2-5, with TRBD2 matching over 7 bases. The clonotype comes from a woman aged 60-75 years with COVID-19, enrolled during active disease. The chain's CDR3 is CASSESGVDQETQYF. CDR3 nucleotide sequence: TGTGCCAGCAGCGAAAGCGGGGTAGACCAAGAGACCCAGTACTTC.